A selection of T cell receptor beta chains follows, all from one sample in a study of cytomegalovirus exposure and HLA in healthy donors. Repertoires were generated with immunoSEQ multiplex PCR, while TCRdb's copy carries only in-frame clones and drops some. The sample lists over 150,000 clones, 80% to 90% occurring once. The sequenced material came from PBMCs. The receptors come from a woman between 25 and 40 years old in good health and CMV-seronegative. The CDR3 runs from the conserved cysteine through the conserved F or W. Each record gives: J gene, V gene, clone size, D gene, CDR3 DNA, CDR3 protein. The D gene is left open where the match is weak. Clone size, where shown, is once, few, many, or a class for clones that have expanded.

TRBJ1-2	TRBV30	NA	NA	TGTGCCTGGATGGGGGCGCGTCATTCTGGCTACACCTTC	CAWMGARHSGYTF
TRBJ2-7	TRBV4-2	few	NA	TGTGCCAGCAGCCAAGACGCATCCTTGGGAGAGCAGTACTTC	CASSQDASLGEQYF
TRBJ2-1	TRBV9	NA	NA	TGTGCCAGCAGCGTAGTGGCTAGTCCCCATGAGCAGTTCTTC	CASSVVASPHEQFF
TRBJ2-5	TRBV7-7	NA	NA	TGTGCCAGCAGCTTTCCTCCGGGACCGTCAATCACCCAGTACTTC	CASSFPPGPSITQYF
TRBJ1-1	TRBV11-2	NA	TRBD1	TGTGCCAGCAGCTTAGTAGGGGGCGGTTCTGAAGCTTTCTTT	CASSLVGGGSEAFF
TRBJ1-2	TRBV29-1	NA	NA	TGCAGCGTTTCTCACAGGATCTATGGCTACACCTTC	CSVSHRIYGYTF
TRBJ1-1	TRBV27	NA	NA	TGTGCCAGCAGTTTATCGATCCTCGGTGAAGCTTTCTTT	CASSLSILGEAFF
TRBJ2-5	TRBV4-2	NA	NA	TGTGCCAGCAGCGTAGGATCACAGGGGGGGGAAGAGACCCAGTACTTC	CASSVGSQGGEETQYF
TRBJ2-7	TRBV25-1	NA	NA	TGTGCCAGCAGTGGTGACAGGTACGAGCAGTACTTC	CASSGDRYEQYF
TRBJ1-4	TRBV7-9	NA	NA	TGTGCCAGCAGCCCAGCAACAGGGACGGATGAAAAACTGTTTTTT	CASSPATGTDEKLFF
TRBJ2-3	TRBV11-2	NA	NA	TGTGCCAGCAGCTCGGACCGCACAGATACGCAGTATTTT	CASSSDRTDTQYF
TRBJ2-1	TRBV10-3	NA	NA	TGTGCCATCAGGCTGCCATCCTACAATGAGCAGTTCTTC	CAIRLPSYNEQFF
TRBJ1-5	TRBV2	NA	NA	TGTGCCAGCACGGCTGACGGGGTCAGTCAGCCCCAGCATTTT	CASTADGVSQPQHF
TRBJ2-7	TRBV5-1	NA	NA	TGCGCCAGCAGCTTGGGGCGTCAGATCTCCTACGAGCAGTACTTC	CASSLGRQISYEQYF
TRBJ2-3	TRBV28	once	TRBD2	TGTGCCAGCGGACTAGCGGGGGAGGCAGATACGCAGTATTTT	CASGLAGEADTQYF
TRBJ2-7	TRBV5-1	once	TRBD1	TGCGCCAGCACCGTCGGACAGGATTACTCCTACGAGCAGTACTTC	CASTVGQDYSYEQYF
TRBJ2-5	TRBV6-1	NA	TRBD2	TGTGCCAGCAGTGGAAGTGGTTTCGGGAGGCCACAAGAGACCCAGTACTTC	CASSGSGFGRPQETQYF
TRBJ1-2	TRBV2	NA	NA	TGTGCCAGCTACCACAACAGCGTTCTGAACTATGGCTACACCTTC	CASYHNSVLNYGYTF
TRBJ1-1	TRBV6-1	NA	NA	TGTGCCAGTAAGCTGGTGATGAACACTGAAGCTTTCTTT	CASKLVMNTEAFF
TRBJ1-2	TRBV7-9	NA	NA	TGTGCCAGCAGCCAGAGGGGAGGTTATGGCTACACCTTC	CASSQRGGYGYTF
TRBJ2-7	TRBV5-1	many	NA	TGCGCCAGCAGCCGTCAGGGGGGCAACGAGCAGTACTTC	CASSRQGGNEQYF
TRBJ2-1	TRBV2	NA	NA	TGTGCCAGCAGAGAGGGACCAAGCTCCTACAATGAGCAGTTCTTC	CASREGPSSYNEQFF
TRBJ2-7	TRBV7-8	NA	NA	TGTGCCAGCAGCTTAGGTGCCAGCTCCTACGAGCAGTACTTC	CASSLGASSYEQYF
TRBJ2-1	TRBV27	NA	NA	TGTGCCAGCAGTAGCGACTACAATGAGCAGTTCTTC	CASSSDYNEQFF
TRBJ2-1	TRBV11-3	NA	TRBD2	TGTGCCAGCAGCTTAGATCGTGGCGGGAGCTCCTACAATGAGCAGTTCTTC	CASSLDRGGSSYNEQFF
TRBJ2-3	TRBV9	NA	NA	TGTGCCAGCAGCGTAGAGTCGGCGGCAGATACGCAGTATTTT	CASSVESAADTQYF
TRBJ1-2	TRBV21-1	NA	NA	TGTGCCAGCAGCTACAGGGTTATCTATGGCTACACCTTC	CASSYRVIYGYTF
TRBJ2-7	TRBV27	NA	TRBD2	TGTGCCAGCAGTGCAAGACTAGCGGGAGAAAGCTACGAGCAGTACTTC	CASSARLAGESYEQYF
TRBJ1-1	TRBV21-1	NA	NA	TGTGCCAGCAGCAAAGGTGGAAAAACAGACATGAACACTGAAGCTTTCTTT	CASSKGGKTDMNTEAFF
TRBJ2-3	TRBV4-3	NA	NA	TGCGCCAGCAGCCAAGATCGGCCAGGTACGCAGTATTTT	CASSQDRPGTQYF
TRBJ1-5	TRBV30	many	NA	TGTGCCTGGAGTGGAAATAGCAATCAGCCCCAGCATTTT	CAWSGNSNQPQHF
TRBJ1-1	TRBV11-2	NA	NA	TGTGCCAGCAGTCCCTATCGGGGGTCAGCCGAAGCTTTCTTT	CASSPYRGSAEAFF
TRBJ2-7	TRBV6-1	NA	NA	TGTGCCAGCAGTGTCCTTACTAGTTCCCCCCGCGAGCAGTACTTC	CASSVLTSSPREQYF
TRBJ1-1	TRBV28	NA	TRBD1	TGTGCCAGCAGTTTCGCTGACAGGGGGCGGTGGGCTTTCTTT	CASSFADRGRWAFF
TRBJ1-4	TRBV15	NA	NA	TGTGCCACCAGCAGATTCCCCGGGGCGCTTGAAAAACTGTTTTTT	CATSRFPGALEKLFF
TRBJ2-3	TRBV28	NA	NA	TGTGCCAGCGGGGAAACAGCAGATACGCAGTATTTT	CASGETADTQYF
TRBJ1-1	TRBV5-1	NA	TRBD1	TGCGCCAGCAGCTTCCGGACAGGGGGTTTCGATGTGAACACTGAAGCTTTCTTT	CASSFRTGGFDVNTEAFF
TRBJ1-1	TRBV30	NA	NA	TGTGCCTGGAGTATGTCTGGGAGAACAAACACTGAAGCTTTCTTT	CAWSMSGRTNTEAFF
TRBJ1-5	TRBV30	NA	NA	TGTGCCTGCAGTACAGGGATGGGCAATCAGCCCCAGCATTTT	CACSTGMGNQPQHF
TRBJ1-1	TRBV7-6	NA	NA	TGTGCCAGCAGCTTAGGAAGGGGCAACACTGAAGCTTTCTTT	CASSLGRGNTEAFF
TRBJ2-1	TRBV28	NA	TRBD2	TGTGCCAGCAGTCCGACTAGCGGGAGCCTTAGCAATGAGCAGTTCTTC	CASSPTSGSLSNEQFF
TRBJ1-1	TRBV2	NA	NA	TGTGCCAGCAGTGATAGGGGGGCCTGGACTGAAGCTTTCTTT	CASSDRGAWTEAFF
TRBJ1-2	TRBV4-1	NA	NA	TGCGCCAGCAGCCAAGATCCCCGGGAAGCCGGCTACACCTTC	CASSQDPREAGYTF
TRBJ2-6	TRBV4-2	once	NA	TGTGCCAGCAGCCAAGCGGGGCTGAGCTCTGGGGCCAACGTCCTGACTTTC	CASSQAGLSSGANVLTF
TRBJ1-4	TRBV29-1	NA	TRBD1	TGCAGCGGGCAGGGGACAGGGGGCTCTAATGAAAAACTGTTTTTT	CSGQGTGGSNEKLFF
TRBJ2-2	TRBV5-1	NA	NA	TGCGCCAGCAGCTTGGCCGAAGGGAACACCGGGGAGCTGTTTTTT	CASSLAEGNTGELFF